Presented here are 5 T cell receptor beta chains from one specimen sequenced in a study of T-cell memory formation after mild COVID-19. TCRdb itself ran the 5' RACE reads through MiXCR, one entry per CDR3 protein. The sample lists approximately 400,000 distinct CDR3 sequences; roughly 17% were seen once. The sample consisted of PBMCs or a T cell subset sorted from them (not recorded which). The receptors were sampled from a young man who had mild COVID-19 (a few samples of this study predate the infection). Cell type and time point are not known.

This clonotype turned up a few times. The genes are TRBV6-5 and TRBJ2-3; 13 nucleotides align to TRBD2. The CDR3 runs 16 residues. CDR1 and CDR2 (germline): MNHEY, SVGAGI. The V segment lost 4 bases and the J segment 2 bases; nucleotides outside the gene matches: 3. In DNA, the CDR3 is TGTGCCAGCAGTTTACTAGCGGGGGGGGACACAGATACGCAGTATTTT. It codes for CASSLLAGGDTDTQYF.

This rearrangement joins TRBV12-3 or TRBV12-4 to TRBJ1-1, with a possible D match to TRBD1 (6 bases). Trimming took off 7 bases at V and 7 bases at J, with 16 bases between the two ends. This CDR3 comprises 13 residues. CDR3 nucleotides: TGTGCCAGCACCGTGAGGGGGGGGATTGAAGCTTTCTTT. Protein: CASTVRGGIEAFF.

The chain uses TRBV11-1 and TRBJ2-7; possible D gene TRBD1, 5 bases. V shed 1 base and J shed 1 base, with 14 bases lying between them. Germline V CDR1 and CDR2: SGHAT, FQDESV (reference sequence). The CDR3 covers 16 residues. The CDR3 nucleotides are TGTGCCAGCAGCTTAGTCTCAGGGTACGAATCCTACGAGCAGTACTTC. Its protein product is CASSLVSGYESYEQYF.

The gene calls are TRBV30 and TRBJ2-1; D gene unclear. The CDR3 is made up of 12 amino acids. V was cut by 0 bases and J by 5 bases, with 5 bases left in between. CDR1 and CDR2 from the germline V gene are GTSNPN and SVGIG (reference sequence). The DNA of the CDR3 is TGTGCCTGGAGTGTCACAGACAATGAGCAGTTCTTC. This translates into CAWSVTDNEQFF. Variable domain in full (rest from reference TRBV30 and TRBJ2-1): SQTIHQWPATLVQPVGSPLSLECTVEGTSNPNLYWYRQAAGRGLQLLFYSVGIGQISSEVPQNLSASRPQDRQFILSSKKLLLSDSGFYLCAWSVTDNEQFFGPGTRLTVL.

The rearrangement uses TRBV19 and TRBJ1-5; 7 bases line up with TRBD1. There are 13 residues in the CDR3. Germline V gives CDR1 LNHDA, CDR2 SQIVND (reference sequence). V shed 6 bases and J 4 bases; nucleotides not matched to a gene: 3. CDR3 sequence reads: CASSDRANQPQHF. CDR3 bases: TGTGCCAGTAGCGACAGGGCGAATCAGCCCCAGCATTTT.